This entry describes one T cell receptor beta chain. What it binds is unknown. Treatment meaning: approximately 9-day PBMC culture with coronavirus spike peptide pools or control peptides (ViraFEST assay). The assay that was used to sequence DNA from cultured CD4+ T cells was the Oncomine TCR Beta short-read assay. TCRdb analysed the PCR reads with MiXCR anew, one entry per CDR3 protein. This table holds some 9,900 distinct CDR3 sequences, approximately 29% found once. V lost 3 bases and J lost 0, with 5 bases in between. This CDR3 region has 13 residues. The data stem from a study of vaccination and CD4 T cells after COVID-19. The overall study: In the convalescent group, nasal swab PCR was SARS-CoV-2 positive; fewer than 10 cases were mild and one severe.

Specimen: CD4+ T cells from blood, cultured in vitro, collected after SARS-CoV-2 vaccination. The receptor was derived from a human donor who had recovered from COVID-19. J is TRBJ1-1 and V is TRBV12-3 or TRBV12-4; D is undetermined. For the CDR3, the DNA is TGTGCCAGCAGTTTCCGGGTGAACACTGAAGCTTTCTTT. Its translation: CASSFRVNTEAFF.